One T cell receptor (beta chain) is described in this entry. Germline loops: CDR1 GTSNPN, CDR2 SVGIG (reference sequence). The CDR3 contains 13 residues. After removal of 1 base from V and 4 bases from J, the junction contained 2 bases not matched to a gene. The data belong to a study of blood T cell repertoires in COVID-19. Study details: From T cells, B-cell-depleted T cells, or PBMCs came the material, which was cDNA or gDNA.

Original handling: How many nucleated cells were present was estimated from reference gene primer amplification. Using immunoSEQ multiplex PCR, the repertoire was profiled, and TCRdb retains in-frame clones only, with some absent. Clonal size and the V and J genes are those of that table, whereas D and trimming came from the DNA. The profile shows 140,000 or so clones, around nine tenths of them singletons. The rearrangement joins TRBV30 to TRBJ2-7; 9 bases align to TRBD2. The sequenced sample was peripheral blood. The clonotype originates from a man aged 55-75 years with active or convalescent COVID-19. Here the CDR3 reads CAWSDSGSYEQYF. In DNA form, the CDR3 reads TGTGCCTGGAGTGATAGCGGGAGTTACGAGCAGTACTTC.